This T cell receptor beta chain came from a study of T cells in localized non-small cell lung cancer. The V gene lost 5 bases and the J gene lost 3 bases, with 8 bases spanning the gap. Germline lookup yields CDR1 MNHEY and CDR2 SVGAGI. The CDR3 length is 14 residues. This clone was observed once. Its specificity is unknown. The data were produced by immunoSEQ multiplex PCR, yet TCRdb's version contains in-frame clones alone and is incomplete. This sample has over 70,000 clones, with roughly nine tenths found just once. The study, taken as a whole, reports: In the blood, greater T cell density corresponded to longer overall survival.

This TCR was recovered from a male donor older than 55 with stage III squamous cell lung carcinoma. Here the sequenced sample was peripheral blood, taken before any cancer treatment. V usage is TRBV6-5 and J usage is TRBJ1-6; D unclear. As DNA, the CDR3 is TGTGCCAGCAGTCCAGGACTCTATAATTCACCCCTCCACTTT. Protein product: CASSPGLYNSPLHF.